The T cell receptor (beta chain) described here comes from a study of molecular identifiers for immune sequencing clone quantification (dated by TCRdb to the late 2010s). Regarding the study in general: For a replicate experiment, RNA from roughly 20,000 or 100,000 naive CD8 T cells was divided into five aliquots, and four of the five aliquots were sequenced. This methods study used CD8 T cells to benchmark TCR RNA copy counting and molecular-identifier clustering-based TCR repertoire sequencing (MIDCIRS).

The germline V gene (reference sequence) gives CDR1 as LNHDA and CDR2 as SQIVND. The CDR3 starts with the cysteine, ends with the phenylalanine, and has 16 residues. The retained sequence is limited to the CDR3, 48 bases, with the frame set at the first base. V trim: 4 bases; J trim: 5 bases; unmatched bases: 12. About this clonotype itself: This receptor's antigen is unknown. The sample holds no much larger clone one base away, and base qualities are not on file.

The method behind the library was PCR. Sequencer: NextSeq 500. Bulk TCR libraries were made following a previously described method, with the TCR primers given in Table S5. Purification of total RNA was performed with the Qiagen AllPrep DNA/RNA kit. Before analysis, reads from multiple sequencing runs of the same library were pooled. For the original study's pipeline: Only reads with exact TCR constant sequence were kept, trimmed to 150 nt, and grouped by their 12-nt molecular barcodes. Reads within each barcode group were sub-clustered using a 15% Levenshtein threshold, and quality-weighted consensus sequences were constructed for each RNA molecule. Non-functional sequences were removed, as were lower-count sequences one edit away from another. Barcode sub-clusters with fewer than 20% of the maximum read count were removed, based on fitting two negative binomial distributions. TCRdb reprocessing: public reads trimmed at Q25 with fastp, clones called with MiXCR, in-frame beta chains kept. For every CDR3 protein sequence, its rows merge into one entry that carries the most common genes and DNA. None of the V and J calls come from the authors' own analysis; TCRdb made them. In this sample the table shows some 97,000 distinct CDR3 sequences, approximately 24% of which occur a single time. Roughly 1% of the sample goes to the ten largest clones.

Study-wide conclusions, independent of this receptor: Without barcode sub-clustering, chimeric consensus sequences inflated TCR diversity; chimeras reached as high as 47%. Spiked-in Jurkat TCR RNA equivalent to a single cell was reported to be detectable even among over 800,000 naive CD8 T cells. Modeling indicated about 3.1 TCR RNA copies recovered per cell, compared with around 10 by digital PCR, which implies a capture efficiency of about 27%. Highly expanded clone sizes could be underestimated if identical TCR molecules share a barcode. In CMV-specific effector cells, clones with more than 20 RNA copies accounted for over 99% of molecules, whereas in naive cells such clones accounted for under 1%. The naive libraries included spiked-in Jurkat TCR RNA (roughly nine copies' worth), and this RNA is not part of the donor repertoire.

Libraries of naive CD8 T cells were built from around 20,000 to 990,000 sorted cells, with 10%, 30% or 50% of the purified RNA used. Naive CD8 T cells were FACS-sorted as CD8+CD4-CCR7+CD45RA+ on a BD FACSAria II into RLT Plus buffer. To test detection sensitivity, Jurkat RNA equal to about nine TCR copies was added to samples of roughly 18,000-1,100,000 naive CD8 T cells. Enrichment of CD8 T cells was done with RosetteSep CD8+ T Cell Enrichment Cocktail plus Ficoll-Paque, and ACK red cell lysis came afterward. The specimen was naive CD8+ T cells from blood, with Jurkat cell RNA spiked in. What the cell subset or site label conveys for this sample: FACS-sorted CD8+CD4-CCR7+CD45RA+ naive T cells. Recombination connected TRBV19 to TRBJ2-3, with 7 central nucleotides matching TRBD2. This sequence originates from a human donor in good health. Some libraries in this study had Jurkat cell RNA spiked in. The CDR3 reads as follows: CASSTWSGLVGDTQYF. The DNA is TGTGCCAGTAGTACCTGGAGCGGACTAGTAGGAGATACGCAGTATTTT.